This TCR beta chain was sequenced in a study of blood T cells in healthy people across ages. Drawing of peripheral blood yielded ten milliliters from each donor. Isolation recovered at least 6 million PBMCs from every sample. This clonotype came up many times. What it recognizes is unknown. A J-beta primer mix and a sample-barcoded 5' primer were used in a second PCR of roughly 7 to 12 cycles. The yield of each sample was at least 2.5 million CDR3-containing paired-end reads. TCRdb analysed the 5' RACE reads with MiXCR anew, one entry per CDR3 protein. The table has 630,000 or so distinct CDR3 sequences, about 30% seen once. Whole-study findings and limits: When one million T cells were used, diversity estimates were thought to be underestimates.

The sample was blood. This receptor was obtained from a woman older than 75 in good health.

In nucleotides, the CDR3 is TGTGCCAGCAGTTTATCGGGGACCGGGCGCGGTCAGCCCCAGCATTTT. Its protein product is CASSLSGTGRGQPQHF. J is TRBJ1-5 and V is TRBV27; TRBD1 is a possible D gene (5 bases). The CDR3 is made up of 16 amino acids. The germline V and J ends were trimmed by 0 bases and 6 bases, with 15 bases remaining between them. Germline V gene lookup returns CDR1 MNHEY and CDR2 SMNVEV (reference sequence).